The sample holds many counts of the clone carrying this TCR beta chain. With 3 bases removed from V and 0 bases from J, the gap between germline ends came to 12 bases. Germline V gene lookup returns CDR1 ENHRY and CDR2 SYGVKD. CDR3 length: 16 amino acids. This sample was included in a study of Graves' ophthalmopathy and Graves' hyperthyroidism. TCR beta CDR3 regions were amplified from RNA transcripts. Amplification began with first-round RT-PCR using HTBI primers, then second-round multiplex PCR was performed. TCRdb ran MiXCR on the multiplex PCR reads and lists one entry per CDR3 protein. The sample yields around 1.1 million distinct CDR3 sequences, 35% to 45% seen once.

The TCR sequence derives from an adult man with Graves' hyperthyroidism. The V gene is TRBV10-3, the J gene TRBJ1-5; perhaps TRBD1 as D (5 bases). The sequencing sample was made of peripheral blood or thyroid tissue (not recorded which). DNA of the CDR3: TGTGCCATCAGTGATCAGGGTTCAGGTAGCAATCAGCCCCAGCATTTT. Its translation is CAISDQGSGSNQPQHF.